The TCR beta chain under discussion was sequenced for a study of a mutant IDH1 vaccine in newly diagnosed glioma. Study-level points and caveats: Pseudoprogression appears to have had no connection to changes in top peripheral T cell clonotypes.

Time point defined: week 23, last vaccination. The investigators gave 300 ug of mutant IDH1 20-mer peptide in each vaccine dose, together with topical imiquimod. Measured with immunoSEQ multiplex PCR; TCRdb has only the in-frame clones, and not every one. Here the sample spans tens of thousands of clones, 65% to 80% being singletons. A word on this clone: Its matching antigen is unknown.

This CDR3 region has 15 residues. V lost 0 bases and J 5 bases, leaving 13 bases between the germline ends. The germline gives CDR1 SGHTA, CDR2 FQGNSA. Sequencing used PBMCs, obtained from a glioma patient whose treatment included an IDH1 peptide vaccine. This TCR was sampled from a man aged 50 to 59 with glioma. The genes are TRBV7-2 and TRBJ2-5; D is possibly TRBD1 or TRBD2 (6 bases each). CDR3 in DNA: TGTGCCAGCAGCTTAGCTCTGGGGGGCTACGAGACCCAGTACTTC. This codes for CASSLALGGYETQYF.